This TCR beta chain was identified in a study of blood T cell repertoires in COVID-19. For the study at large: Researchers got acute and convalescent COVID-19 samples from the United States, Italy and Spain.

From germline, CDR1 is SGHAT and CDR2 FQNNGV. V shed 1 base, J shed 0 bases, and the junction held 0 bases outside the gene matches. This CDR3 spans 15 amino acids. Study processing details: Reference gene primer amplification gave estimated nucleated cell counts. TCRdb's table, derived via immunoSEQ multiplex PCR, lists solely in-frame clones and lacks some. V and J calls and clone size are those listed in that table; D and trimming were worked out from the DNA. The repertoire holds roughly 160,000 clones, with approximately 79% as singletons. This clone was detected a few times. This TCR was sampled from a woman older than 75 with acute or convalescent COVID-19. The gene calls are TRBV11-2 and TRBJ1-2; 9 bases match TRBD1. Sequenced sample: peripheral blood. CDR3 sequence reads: CASSLGQGANYGYTF. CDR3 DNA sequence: TGTGCCAGCAGCTTAGGACAGGGGGCTAACTATGGCTACACCTTC.